The next 9 T cell receptor beta chains were all read from a single sample in a study of graft-versus-host responses after intestinal transplantation. TCRdb's copy holds only in-frame clones and misses some; the assay was immunoSEQ multiplex PCR. The table has 85,000 to 100,000 clones, just under 95% seen once; the top ten hold approximately 0.069%. For these TCRs, the target antigens are not known. Source: unstimulated CD8+ T cells sorted from spleen or lymph node cells, taken before transplant. These receptors were obtained from a human donor who was the organ donor for an intestinal transplant.

The chain couples TRBV7-9 to TRBJ2-7, with D possibly matching TRBD2 (6 bases). V shed 5 bases and J shed 2 bases, with 16 bases lying between them. This CDR3 contains 15 residues. Germline V CDR1 and CDR2: SEHNR, FQNEAQ (reference sequence). This CDR3 is CASSTKPSVTYEQYF. The CDR3, as DNA: TGTGCCAGCAGCACAAAGCCTAGCGTTACCTACGAGCAGTACTTC.

The chain couples TRBV19 to TRBJ1-2; perhaps TRBD1 as D (5 bases). With 5 bases removed from V and 7 bases from J, the gap between germline ends came to 20 bases. CDR3 length: 15 amino acids. Germline CDR1 and CDR2: LNHDA and SQIVND (reference sequence). CDR3 loop: CASSHLEGAVCGYTF. As DNA, the CDR3 is TGTGCCAGTAGTCATCTCGAAGGGGCTGTTTGTGGCTACACCTTC.

This chain connects TRBV4-2 to TRBJ2-7, with D possibly matching TRBD2 (7 bases). Germline loops: CDR1 LGHNA, CDR2 YNFKEQ. The CDR3 runs 19 residues. V was cut by 5 bases and J by 2 bases, with 28 bases left in between. This chain's CDR3 is CASSVKGGRIGGGPYEQYF. CDR3 sequence (DNA): TGTGCCAGCAGCGTAAAGGGGGGCCGCATAGGGGGGGGACCCTACGAGCAGTACTTC.

The chain is built from TRBV6-1 and TRBJ2-5; the D gene is possibly TRBD2 (6 bases). The CDR3 contains 17 residues. With 0 bases removed from V and 6 bases from J, the gap between germline ends came to 20 bases. In germline, CDR1 is MNHNS, CDR2 SASEGT. The CDR3 reads CASSEALTRTTDKTQYF. The CDR3 DNA reads as TGTGCCAGCAGTGAAGCGCTTACTCGGACTACCGATAAGACCCAGTACTTC.

V gene TRBV2 combines with J gene TRBJ2-1, with 8 nucleotides matching TRBD2. The CDR3 contains 16 residues. CDR1 SNHLY and CDR2 FYNNEI come from the germline V gene. The J segment lost 7 bases and the V segment lost 3 bases, leaving 11 bases of the junction unmatched. CDR3 sequence: CASSDDRGTSDNEQFF. CDR3 DNA: TGTGCCAGCAGTGACGACCGCGGGACTAGTGATAATGAGCAGTTCTTC.

The DNA of the CDR3 is TGTGCCAGCAGTTTAGGCGTCGACACCAACACTGAAGCTTTCTTT. Its protein product is CASSLGVDTNTEAFF. The chain couples TRBV27 to TRBJ1-1, with unresolved D. The germline gives CDR1 MNHEY, CDR2 SMNVEV (reference sequence). CDR3 length equals 15 residues. V lost 2 bases and J 2 bases, leaving 12 bases between the germline ends.

In the case of this clone: The junction does not match germline at one end; this may be a read error. The chain is built from TRBV7-7 and TRBJ2-5, with 7 positions matching TRBD1. There are 15 residues in the CDR3. Germline CDR1 and CDR2: SSHAT and FNYEAQ (reference sequence). This chain's CDR3 is CASSREDRPQETQYF. The CDR3 bases are TGTGCTAGCAGCCGCGAGGACAGGCCACAAGAGACCCAGTACTTC.

This chain joins TRBV6-1 and TRBJ1-1, with D perhaps matching TRBD1 (6 bases). Deletions cut 4 bases from V and 3 bases from J, with 18 bases between. CDR3 size: 16 residues. Germline CDR1 and CDR2: MNHNS and SASEGT. The CDR3 is CASSVRGSPLDTEAFF. The DNA for the CDR3 is TGTGCCAGCAGTGTGAGGGGGTCCCCCCTGGACACTGAAGCTTTCTTT.

J is TRBJ2-3 and V is TRBV30, with D perhaps TRBD2 (6 bases). CDR1 is GTSNPN and CDR2 is SVGIG in the germline V gene (reference sequence). V lost 3 bases and J 4 bases, leaving 14 bases between the germline ends. The CDR3 spans 14 residues. The CDR3 sequence: CAWRPGRYADTQYF. The CDR3 coding sequence is TGTGCCTGGAGACCGGGGAGGTATGCAGATACGCAGTATTTT.